This TCR beta chain was observed in a study of T-cell reconstitution after alpha-beta-depleted transplantation in children (dated by TCRdb to about 2016). Background for the entire study: Using TCR repertoire profiling, the study quantitatively followed how T-cell immune reconstitution unfolded in children after TCRalphabeta/CD19-depleted allogeneic hematopoietic cell transplantation. Study-level results and caveats: In some patients, high TCRbeta diversity at day 60 was attributed to recipient T cells and intrathymic progenitors that had survived conditioning. Over subsequent months, a decline in hyperexpanded clone frequencies was noted, and after one year, T-cell counts and TCRbeta diversity were mostly ascribed to newly produced T cells. The apparently early recovery of alphabetaT-cell counts about two months after transplant reportedly depended on only several hundred rapidly expanded clones that came from non-depleted graft cells.

The meaning of the sample's treatment or condition label: allogeneic hematopoietic cell transplantation with graft depleted of TCRalphabeta T cells and CD19 B cells. The children who served as transplant recipients had been given grafts of TCRalphabeta/CD19-depleted allogeneic hematopoietic cells. The CDR3, cysteine through phenylalanine, is 16 amino acids long. The kept DNA is CDR3 alone, 48 bases in frame from the first base. The germline V gene yields SGHRS for CDR1 and YFSETQ for CDR2. V and J lose 0 bases and 7 bases, and a span of 16 bases separates them. Library construction relied on PCR. The reads were generated on an Illumina HiSeq 2500. TCR library preparation used molecular barcoding, with unique molecular identifiers applied to normalize quantification of the TCRbeta repertoire. In TCRdb, the public reads were trimmed at Q25 with fastp and aligned with MiXCR, with productive beta chains retained. CDR3 protein duplicates are merged, each entry listing the most common genes and DNA. The sample contains some 310,000 distinct CDR3 sequences, over 20% of them found a single time. The top ten clonotypes cover approximately 10% of the sample.

This clonotype showed up many times. There is no known antigen for this receptor. Base qualities are not at hand, and no much larger clone is one base apart. The material sequenced was PBMCs, mostly from graft donor cells, taken 180 days after TCRalphabeta/CD19-depleted stem cell transplant. This TCR derives from a male patient younger than 18 who had a stem cell transplant for acute lymphoblastic leukemia, so the T cells may come from the graft donor. The rearranged segments are TRBV5-1 and TRBJ2-2, with no confident D gene call. The DNA reads TGCGCCAGCAGCTTGGATCGTTGGACCCAGCTCGGGGAGCTGTTTTTT. This sequence encodes CASSLDRWTQLGELFF.